A single sample is the source of the 30 T cell receptor beta chains below, sequenced in a study of cytomegalovirus exposure and HLA in healthy donors. The PCR made use of 60 Vbeta and 13 Jbeta primers. Some clones are missing from TCRdb's copy, which holds only in-frame ones; the method was immunoSEQ multiplex PCR. Among more than 95,000 clones listed, about 80% were seen once. The sequencing input was PBMCs. The source of these receptors is a woman aged 45-59 years in good health and CMV-seronegative.

This chain connects TRBV29-1 to TRBJ2-1, with 7 nucleotides matching TRBD1. Losses at the gene ends were 7 bases for V and 5 bases for J; bases not matched to a gene: 11. The CDR3 totals 14 residues. Germline V lookup: CDR1 SQVTM, CDR2 ANQGSEA. CDR3 residues: CSGLDRAANNEQFF. The CDR3 nucleotides are TGCAGCGGCCTAGACAGGGCGGCCAACAATGAGCAGTTCTTC.

The chain has TRBV28 and TRBJ2-3; possible D gene TRBD2, 6 bases. The CDR3 length is 13 residues. Germline-derived CDR1 and CDR2 are MDHEN and SYDVKM. Trimming removed 6 bases from V and 4 bases from J, with 11 bases in between. The CDR3 protein is CASSQTSPDTQYF. As DNA, the CDR3 is TGTGCCAGCAGCCAGACTAGTCCAGATACGCAGTATTTT.

The V gene is TRBV27, the J gene TRBJ2-3, with D unclear. Germline loops: CDR1 MNHEY, CDR2 SMNVEV (reference sequence). The CDR3 consists of 12 residues. V lost 7 bases and J 4 bases, leaving 9 bases between the germline ends. CDR3 sequence: CASTSPPDTQYF. The DNA for the CDR3 is TGTGCCAGCACCTCTCCCCCAGATACGCAGTATTTT.

The CDR3 DNA is TGCGCCAGCAGCTTGGGAGTAGGGACAGTAGGCGAGACCCAGTACTTC. It encodes CASSLGVGTVGETQYF. The chain has TRBV5-1 and TRBJ2-5; 7 nucleotides match TRBD1. The CDR3 spans 16 residues. Germline-derived CDR1 and CDR2 are SGHRS and YFSETQ. The V gene end was trimmed by 0 bases and the J gene end by 5 bases; junction bases not matched to a gene: 10.

This clone was observed a handful of times. CDR3 loop: CASSPDRGPQVPQHF. The CDR3 DNA reads as TGTGCCAGCAGCCCGGACAGGGGGCCCCAAGTGCCCCAGCATTTT. The chain couples TRBV28 to TRBJ1-5; 11 nucleotides align to TRBD1. Losses at the gene ends were 6 bases for V and 9 bases for J; bases not matched to a gene: 10. This CDR3 has 15 amino acids. Germline CDR1 MDHEN, CDR2 SYDVKM.

This chain links TRBV5-5 with TRBJ1-6, with TRBD1 identical over 8 bases. Germline V lookup: CDR1 SGHKS, CDR2 YYEKEE (reference sequence). J was trimmed by 0 bases and V by 4 bases; bases with no gene match: 6. The CDR3 has 17 amino acids. CDR3 nucleotide sequence: TGTGCCAGCAGCGCACGGACAGGGAGCTCCTATAATTCACCCCTCCACTTT. It translates to CASSARTGSSYNSPLHF.

The chain recombines TRBV29-1 with TRBJ2-3; D might be TRBD1 (5 bases). V was clipped by 3 bases and J by 1 base, with 14 bases between them. CDR1 is SQVTM, CDR2 ANQGSEA, per germline. This CDR3 has 15 residues. CDR3 protein: CSVDGRDVGTDTQYF. CDR3 bases: TGCAGCGTTGACGGCAGGGATGTGGGCACAGATACGCAGTATTTT.

Notes on this clone: At one end, the junction sequence differs from germline, possibly due to a read error. The chain recombines TRBV7-7 with TRBJ2-7; possible D gene TRBD1, 5 bases. Germline loops: CDR1 SSHAT, CDR2 FNYEAQ (reference sequence). This CDR3 contains 14 residues. The CDR3 sequence is CASSAQQGSYEQYF. CDR3 DNA: TGTGCTAGCAGCGCCCAGCAGGGTTCCTACGAGCAGTACTTC.

The CDR3: CASSARPRGAGNTGELFF. Written as DNA, the CDR3 is TGTGCCAGCAGCGCCCGTCCTCGGGGGGCGGGGAACACCGGGGAGCTGTTTTTT. The chain links TRBV7-6 to TRBJ2-2, with D tentatively TRBD2 (7 bases). The germline gives CDR1 SGHVS, CDR2 FNYEAQ. The ends were cut back, 5 bases at V and 1 base at J, with 20 bases in the middle. The CDR3 loop spans 18 amino acids.

Points on this clone: Distinct nucleotide sequences in the sample also encode this CDR3. The chain links TRBV7-2 to TRBJ2-7; D unclear. The V end lost 1 base, the J end lost 0 bases, and 7 bases lay between the germline ends. Germline loops: CDR1 SGHTA, CDR2 FQGNSA. The CDR3 runs 14 residues. The CDR3 DNA follows: TGTGCCAGCAGCTTAGTTCGCGGCTCCTACGAGCAGTACTTC. Its protein product is CASSLVRGSYEQYF.

The V gene is TRBV21-1, the J gene TRBJ2-1; the table names TRBD1, a call not compared with the DNA. TRBV21-1 is a recognized pseudogene. There are 14 residues in the CDR3. This CDR3 reads CASSKVSGYNEQFF. The CDR3 DNA reads as TGTGCCAGCAGCAAAGTATCAGGGTACAATGAGCAGTTCTTC.

This chain uses TRBV21-1 with TRBJ2-1; the DNA was not used to check the table's D call, TRBD2. TRBV21-1 counts as a pseudogene. The CDR3 is made up of 19 amino acids. CDR3 protein: CASRFKGGGRASVYNEQFF. The CDR3 DNA follows: TGTGCCAGCAGGTTCAAAGGAGGCGGGAGGGCCAGTGTGTACAATGAGCAGTTCTTC.

The genes are TRBV7-2 and TRBJ2-1; 12 bases match TRBD2. V was clipped by 3 bases and J by 7 bases; unmatched bases: 4. CDR1 and CDR2 (germline): SGHTA, FQGNSA. This CDR3 has 15 amino acids. The CDR3 loop is CASSLASGRGNEQFF. The CDR3 bases are TGTGCCAGCAGCTTGGCTAGCGGGAGGGGGAATGAGCAGTTCTTC.

This chain joins TRBV6-4 and TRBJ1-1; no definite D call. Per germline, CDR1 MRHNA and CDR2 SNTAGT. The CDR3 spans 13 residues. V lost 5 bases and J 1 base, leaving 8 bases between the germline ends. The CDR3 DNA sequence: TGTGCCAGCAGTCACACAGAGAACACTGAAGCTTTCTTT. This codes for CASSHTENTEAFF.

The V and J genes are TRBV7-9 and TRBJ2-6, with 11 bases lining up with TRBD1. The CDR3 is 17 amino acids. Per germline, CDR1 SEHNR and CDR2 FQNEAQ (reference sequence). V lost 3 bases, J lost 4 bases, and 5 bases stayed unmatched. The CDR3 region has the DNA TGTGCCAGCAGCTTGGGGACAGGGGGTTCAGGGGCCAACGTCCTGACTTTC. This sequence encodes CASSLGTGGSGANVLTF. The full variable domain, its missing parts supplied by reference TRBV7-9 and TRBJ2-6, is DTGVSQNPRHKITKRGQNVTFRCDPISEHNRLYWYRQTLGQGPEFLTYFQNEAQLEKSRLLSDRFSAERPKGSFSTLEIQRTEQGDSAMYLCASSLGTGGSGANVLTFGAGSRLTVL.

The V gene is TRBV7-9, the J gene TRBJ2-1; TRBD2 is a possible D gene (5 bases). Germline V gene lookup returns CDR1 SEHNR and CDR2 FQNEAQ (reference sequence). The CDR3 is 17 amino acids. Trimming removed 0 bases at V and 8 bases at J, with 20 bases between. As DNA, the CDR3 is TGTGCCAGCAGCTTAGCGTTGGGCAGTAACTACGGGGATGAGCAGTTCTTC. This gives the protein CASSLALGSNYGDEQFF.

This chain joins TRBV19 and TRBJ1-1, with 9 bases identical to TRBD1. Trimming at V came to 4 bases and at J to 1 base, leaving 10 bases not matched to a gene. This CDR3 comprises 17 residues. Germline V lookup: CDR1 LNHDA, CDR2 SQIVND (reference sequence). Here the CDR3 DNA reads TGTGCCAGTAGTAAGGGGACAGGGCAAAGGGCGAACACTGAAGCTTTCTTT. Translated, it gives CASSKGTGQRANTEAFF.

The chain is built from TRBV7-2 and TRBJ2-5; D might be TRBD1 (5 bases). CDR1 is SGHTA and CDR2 is FQGNSA in the germline V gene. CDR3 length equals 16 residues. The V gene lost 1 base and the J gene lost 5 bases, with 17 bases spanning the gap. The CDR3 sequence is CASSLVLAGSRETQYF. DNA for the CDR3: TGTGCCAGCAGCTTAGTTTTGGCAGGGTCTCGGGAGACCCAGTACTTC.

The chain recombines TRBV28 with TRBJ1-1; TRBD1 is a possible D gene (5 bases). The germline CDR1 and CDR2 sequences are MDHEN and SYDVKM. Deletions cut 5 bases from V and 6 bases from J, with 10 bases between. This CDR3 region has 12 residues. The CDR3 spells CASSRDSAEAFF. CDR3 DNA: TGTGCCAGCAGTCGCGACAGCGCTGAAGCTTTCTTT.

The chain uses TRBV7-9 and TRBJ1-3, with D maybe TRBD1 (6 bases). Trimming pared 4 bases from V and 0 bases from J, leaving 16 bases between. The CDR3 runs to 17 residues. CDR1 is SEHNR and CDR2 is FQNEAQ in the germline V gene (reference sequence). The CDR3 loop is CASSSSAGAGSGNTIYF. The CDR3 coding sequence is TGTGCCAGCAGCTCTTCAGCAGGGGCTGGCTCTGGAAACACCATATATTTT. Looking up the rest from reference TRBV7-9 and TRBJ1-3 gives the full variable domain: DTGVSQNPRHKITKRGQNVTFRCDPISEHNRLYWYRQTLGQGPEFLTYFQNEAQLEKSRLLSDRFSAERPKGSFSTLEIQRTEQGDSAMYLCASSSSAGAGSGNTIYFGEGSWLTVV.

The sample holds a few counts of this clone. This sequence joins TRBV11-2 and TRBJ2-3; TRBD2 aligns across 16 bases. V lost 5 bases to trimming and J lost 7 bases; unmatched junction nucleotides: 12. There are 18 residues in the CDR3. Per the germline V gene, CDR1 is SGHAT and CDR2 is FQNNGV. Written as DNA, the CDR3 is TGTGCCAGCAGCCGACTTCCGGGACTAGCGGGAGGGATGAATACGCAGTATTTT. Amino acid sequence: CASSRLPGLAGGMNTQYF. The complete variable domain, with remaining parts taken from reference TRBV11-2 and TRBJ2-3, reads EAGVAQSPRYKIIEKRQSVAFWCNPISGHATLYWYQQILGQGPKLLIQFQNNGVVDDSQLPKDRFSAERLKGVDSTLKIQPAKLEDSAVYLCASSRLPGLAGGMNTQYFGPGTRLTVL.

This clone has a handful of counts. The gene calls are TRBV9 and TRBJ2-7; D possibly corresponds to TRBD2 (5 bases). The ends were cut back, 0 bases at V and 2 bases at J, with 18 bases in the middle. Germline CDR1 SGDLS, CDR2 YYNGEE. The CDR3 is made up of 17 amino acids. CDR3 nucleotides: TGTGCCAGCAGCGTAGGGTGGGGTGGGAGTGGGGCCTACGAGCAGTACTTC. Amino acids: CASSVGWGGSGAYEQYF.

The CDR3 coding sequence is TGTGCCAGTAGTACCTCTAGCGGGAGGGCCGATACGCAGTATTTT. Its translation: CASSTSSGRADTQYF. The chain carries TRBV19 and TRBJ2-3; 12 bases match TRBD2. The V and J ends lost 4 bases and 6 bases, in that order; junction bases with no gene match: 5. This CDR3 spans 15 amino acids. Per germline, CDR1 LNHDA and CDR2 SQIVND (reference sequence).

The chain links TRBV30 to TRBJ1-5, with TRBD1 as a possible D gene (5 bases). The CDR3 spans 13 residues. In germline, CDR1 is GTSNPN, CDR2 SVGIG (reference sequence). Trimming took off 2 bases at V and 4 bases at J, with 9 bases between the two ends. This CDR3 is CAWSPGINQPQHF. In DNA form, the CDR3 reads TGTGCCTGGAGTCCAGGGATAAATCAGCCCCAGCATTTT.

The genes are TRBV28 and TRBJ2-7; D is undetermined. Per the germline V gene, CDR1 is MDHEN and CDR2 is SYDVKM. The CDR3 consists of 12 residues. V was trimmed by 7 bases and J by 3 bases, leaving 10 bases between them. CDR3 loop: CASMGSHYEQYF. DNA for the CDR3: TGTGCCAGCATGGGCAGCCACTACGAGCAGTACTTC.

J is TRBJ2-1 and V is TRBV7-3, with D tentatively TRBD1 (6 bases). Germline V lookup: CDR1 SGHTA, CDR2 FQGTGA. The ends were cut back, 5 bases at V and 8 bases at J, with 19 bases in the middle. The CDR3 runs to 15 residues. DNA for the CDR3: TGTGCCAGCAGCCTAGGACCGACAGGTCAAGATGAGCAGTTCTTC. Residues: CASSLGPTGQDEQFF.

J is TRBJ2-3 and V is TRBV9; 7 bases map to TRBD2. V was pared by 1 base and J by 5 bases, with 7 bases of the junction left unmatched. The length of the CDR3 is 15 residues. Per germline, CDR1 SGDLS and CDR2 YYNGEE. CDR3 nucleotide sequence: TGTGCCAGCAGCGTACGCGGGAGCTTTGGAGATACGCAGTATTTT. It encodes CASSVRGSFGDTQYF.

The chain joins TRBV4-3 to TRBJ2-4, with TRBD1 identical over 9 bases. Germline loops: CDR1 LGHNA, CDR2 YSLEER. This CDR3 is 17 amino acids long. The ends lost 4 bases at V and 11 bases at J; junction bases unmatched: 18. The CDR3 region has the DNA TGCGCCAGCAGCCGTGGTGGACAGGGGACCCACCTGGCAGTTCAGTACTTC. It encodes CASSRGGQGTHLAVQYF.

The V and J genes are TRBV28 and TRBJ1-5; perhaps TRBD1 as D (6 bases). V lost 6 bases and J lost 4, with 13 bases in between. The CDR3 is made up of 14 amino acids. Germline CDR1 MDHEN, CDR2 SYDVKM. The CDR3 nucleotides are TGTGCCAGCAGACTGACAGGAAAAAATCAGCCCCAGCATTTT. It encodes CASRLTGKNQPQHF.

The chain joins TRBV5-4 to TRBJ2-7; 8 bases fit TRBD1. This CDR3 is built from 14 residues. Germline V CDR1 and CDR2: SGHNT, YYREEE (reference sequence). V shed 2 bases and J 3 bases; nucleotides not matched to a gene: 4. Here the CDR3 reads CASSFGTGNYEQYF. CDR3 DNA: TGTGCCAGCAGCTTCGGGACAGGAAACTACGAGCAGTACTTC.